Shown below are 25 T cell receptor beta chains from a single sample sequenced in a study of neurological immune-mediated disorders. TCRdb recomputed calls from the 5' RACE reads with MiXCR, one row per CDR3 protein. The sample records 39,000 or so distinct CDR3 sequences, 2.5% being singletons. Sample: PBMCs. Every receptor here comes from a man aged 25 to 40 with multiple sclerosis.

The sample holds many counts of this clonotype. CDR3: CASSPPLSAYNEQFF. CDR3 coding DNA: TGTGCCAGCTCACCCCCCCTGTCGGCATACAATGAGCAGTTCTTC. V gene TRBV18 combines with J gene TRBJ2-1; no clear D. CDR3 length: 15 residues. Germline V gene sequence: CDR1 KGHSH, CDR2 LQKENI. Trimming cost V 3 bases and J 4 bases, with 13 bases left between them.

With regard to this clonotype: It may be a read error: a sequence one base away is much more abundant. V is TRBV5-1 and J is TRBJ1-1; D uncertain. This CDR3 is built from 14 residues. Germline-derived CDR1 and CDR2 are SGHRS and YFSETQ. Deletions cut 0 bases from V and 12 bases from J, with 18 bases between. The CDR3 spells CASSLAGHRESTFF. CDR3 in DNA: TGCGCCAGCAGCTTGGCCGGGCACCGGGAAAGCACTTTCTTT.

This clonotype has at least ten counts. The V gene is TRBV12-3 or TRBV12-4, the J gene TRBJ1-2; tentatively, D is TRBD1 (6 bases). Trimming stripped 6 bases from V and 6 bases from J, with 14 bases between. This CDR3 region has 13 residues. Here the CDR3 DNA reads TGTGCCAGCAGCTTAAAAGGGGGAAATGGCTACACCTTC. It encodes CASSLKGGNGYTF.

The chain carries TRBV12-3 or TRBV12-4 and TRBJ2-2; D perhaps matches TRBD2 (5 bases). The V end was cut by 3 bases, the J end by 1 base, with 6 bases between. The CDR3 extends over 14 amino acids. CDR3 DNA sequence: TGTGCCAGCAGTTTCGGACTGAACACCGGGGAGCTGTTTTTT. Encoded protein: CASSFGLNTGELFF.

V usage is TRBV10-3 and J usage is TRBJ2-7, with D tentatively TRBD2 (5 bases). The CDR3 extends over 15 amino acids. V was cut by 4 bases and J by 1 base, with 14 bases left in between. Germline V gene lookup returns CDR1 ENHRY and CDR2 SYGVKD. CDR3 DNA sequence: TGTGCCATCAGTGGCGCGGAGCGAGGGTCCTACGAGCAGTACTTC. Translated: CAISGAERGSYEQYF.

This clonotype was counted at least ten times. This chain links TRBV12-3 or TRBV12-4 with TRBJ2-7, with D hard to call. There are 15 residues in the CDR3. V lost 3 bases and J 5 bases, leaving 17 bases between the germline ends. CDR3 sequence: CASSFNPPSLHEQYF. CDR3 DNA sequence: TGTGCCAGCAGTTTTAACCCCCCCAGTCTCCACGAGCAGTACTTC.

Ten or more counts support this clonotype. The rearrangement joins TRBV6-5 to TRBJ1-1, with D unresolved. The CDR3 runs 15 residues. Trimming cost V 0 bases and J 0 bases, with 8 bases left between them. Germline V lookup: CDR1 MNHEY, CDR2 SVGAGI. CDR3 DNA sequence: TGTGCCAGCAGTTACTCTCCCACCATGAACACTGAAGCTTTCTTT. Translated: CASSYSPTMNTEAFF.

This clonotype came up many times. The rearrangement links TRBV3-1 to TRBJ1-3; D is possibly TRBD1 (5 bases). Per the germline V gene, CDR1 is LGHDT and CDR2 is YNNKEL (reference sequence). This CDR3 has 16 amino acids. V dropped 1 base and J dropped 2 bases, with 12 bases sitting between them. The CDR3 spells CASSQVPPTAGNTIYF. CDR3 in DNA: TGTGCCAGCAGCCAAGTCCCTCCGACAGCTGGAAACACCATATATTTT.

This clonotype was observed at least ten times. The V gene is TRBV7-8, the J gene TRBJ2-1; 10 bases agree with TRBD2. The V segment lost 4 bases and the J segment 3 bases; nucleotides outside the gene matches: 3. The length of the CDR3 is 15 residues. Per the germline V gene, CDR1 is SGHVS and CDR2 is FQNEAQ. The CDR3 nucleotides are TGTGCCAGCAGCTCTATAGCGGGAGGCTACAATGAGCAGTTCTTC. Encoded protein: CASSSIAGGYNEQFF.

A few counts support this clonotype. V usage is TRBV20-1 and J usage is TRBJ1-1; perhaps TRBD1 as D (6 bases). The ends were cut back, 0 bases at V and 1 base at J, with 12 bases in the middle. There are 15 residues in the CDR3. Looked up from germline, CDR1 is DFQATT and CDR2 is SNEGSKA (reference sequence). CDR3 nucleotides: TGCAGTGCTAGAGATCGGGGACAACCGAACACTGAAGCTTTCTTT. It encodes CSARDRGQPNTEAFF.

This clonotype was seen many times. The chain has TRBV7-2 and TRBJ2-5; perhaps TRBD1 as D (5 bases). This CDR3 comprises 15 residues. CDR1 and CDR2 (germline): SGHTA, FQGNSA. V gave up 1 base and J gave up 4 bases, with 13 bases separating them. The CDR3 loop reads CASSLVFRVRETQYF. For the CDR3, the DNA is TGTGCCAGCAGCTTAGTATTCAGGGTTAGAGAGACCCAGTACTTC.

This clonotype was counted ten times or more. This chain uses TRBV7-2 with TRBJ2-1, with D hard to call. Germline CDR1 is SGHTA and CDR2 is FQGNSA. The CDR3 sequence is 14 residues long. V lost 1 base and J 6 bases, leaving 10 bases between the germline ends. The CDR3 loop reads CASSLEVSRNEQFF. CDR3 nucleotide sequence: TGTGCCAGCAGCTTAGAGGTCAGCCGCAATGAGCAGTTCTTC.

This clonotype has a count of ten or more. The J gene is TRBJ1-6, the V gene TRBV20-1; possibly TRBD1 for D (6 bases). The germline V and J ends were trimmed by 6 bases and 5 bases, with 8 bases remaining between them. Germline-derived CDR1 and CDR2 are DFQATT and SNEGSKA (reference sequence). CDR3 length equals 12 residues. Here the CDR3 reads CSATGNNSPLHF. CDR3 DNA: TGCAGTGCGACAGGAAATAATTCACCCCTCCACTTT.

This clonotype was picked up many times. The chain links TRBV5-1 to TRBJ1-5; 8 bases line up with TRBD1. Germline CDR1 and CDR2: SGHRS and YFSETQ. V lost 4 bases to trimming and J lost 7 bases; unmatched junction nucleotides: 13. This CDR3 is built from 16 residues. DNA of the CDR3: TGCGCCAGCAGCGACGGACAGGGTGGAAGCGGACAGCCCCAGCATTTT. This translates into CASSDGQGGSGQPQHF.

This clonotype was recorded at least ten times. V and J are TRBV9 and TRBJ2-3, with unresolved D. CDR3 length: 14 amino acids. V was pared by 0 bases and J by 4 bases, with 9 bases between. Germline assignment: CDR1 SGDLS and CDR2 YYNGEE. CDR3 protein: CASSVDGLADTQYF. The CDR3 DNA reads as TGTGCCAGCAGCGTAGACGGGCTAGCAGATACGCAGTATTTT.

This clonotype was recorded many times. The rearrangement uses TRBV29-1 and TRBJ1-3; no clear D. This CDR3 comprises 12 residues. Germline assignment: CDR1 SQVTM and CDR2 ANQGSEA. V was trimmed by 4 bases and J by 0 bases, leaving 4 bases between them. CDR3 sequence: CSVAVSGNTIYF. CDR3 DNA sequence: TGCAGCGTTGCAGTCTCTGGAAACACCATATATTTT.

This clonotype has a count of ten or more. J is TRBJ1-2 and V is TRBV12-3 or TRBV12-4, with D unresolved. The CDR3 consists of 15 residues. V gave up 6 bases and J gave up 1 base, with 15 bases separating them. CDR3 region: CASRRTGRINYGYTF. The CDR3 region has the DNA TGTGCCAGCAGACGTACTGGACGGATTAACTATGGCTACACCTTC.

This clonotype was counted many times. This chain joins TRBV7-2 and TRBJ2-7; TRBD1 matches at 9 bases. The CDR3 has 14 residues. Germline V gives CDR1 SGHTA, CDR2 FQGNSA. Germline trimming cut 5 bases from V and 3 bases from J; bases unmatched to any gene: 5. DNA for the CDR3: TGTGCCAGCAGCCTCACGGGACAGGGCTACGAGCAGTACTTC. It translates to CASSLTGQGYEQYF.

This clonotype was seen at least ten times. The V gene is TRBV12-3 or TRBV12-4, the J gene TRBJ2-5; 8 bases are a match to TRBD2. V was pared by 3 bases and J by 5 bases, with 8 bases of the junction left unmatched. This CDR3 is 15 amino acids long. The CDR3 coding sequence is TGTGCCAGCAGTTTCGTCGGGGGGGCCGTGGAGACCCAGTACTTC. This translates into CASSFVGGAVETQYF.

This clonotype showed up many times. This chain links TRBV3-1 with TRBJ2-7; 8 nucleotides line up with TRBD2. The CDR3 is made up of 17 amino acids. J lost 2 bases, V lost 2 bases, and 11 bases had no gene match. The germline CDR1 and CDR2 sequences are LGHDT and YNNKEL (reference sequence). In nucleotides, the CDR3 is TGTGCCAGCAGCCAACCCGGACGGGGGGGCAGGGCCTACGAGCAGTACTTC. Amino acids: CASSQPGRGGRAYEQYF.

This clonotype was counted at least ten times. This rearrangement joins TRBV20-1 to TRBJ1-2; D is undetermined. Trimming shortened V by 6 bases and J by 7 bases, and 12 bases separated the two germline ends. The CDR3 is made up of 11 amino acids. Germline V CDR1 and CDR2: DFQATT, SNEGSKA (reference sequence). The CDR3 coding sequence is TGCAGTGCCCCGGAAGTGATTGGCTACACCTTC. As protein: CSAPEVIGYTF.

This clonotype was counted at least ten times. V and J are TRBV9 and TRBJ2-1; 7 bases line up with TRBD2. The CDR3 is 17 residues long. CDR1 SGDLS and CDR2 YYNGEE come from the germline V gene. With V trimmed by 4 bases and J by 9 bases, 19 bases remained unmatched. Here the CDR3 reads CASSLAGDPHISGEQFF. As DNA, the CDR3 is TGTGCCAGCAGCTTGGCGGGGGACCCACACATTTCCGGTGAGCAGTTCTTC.

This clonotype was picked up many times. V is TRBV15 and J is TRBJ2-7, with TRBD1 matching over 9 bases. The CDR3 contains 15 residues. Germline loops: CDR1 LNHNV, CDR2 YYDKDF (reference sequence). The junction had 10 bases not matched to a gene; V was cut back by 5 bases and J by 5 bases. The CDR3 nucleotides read TGTGCCACCAGCCGGAGGGGGACAGGGAGACACGAGCAGTACTTC. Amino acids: CATSRRGTGRHEQYF.

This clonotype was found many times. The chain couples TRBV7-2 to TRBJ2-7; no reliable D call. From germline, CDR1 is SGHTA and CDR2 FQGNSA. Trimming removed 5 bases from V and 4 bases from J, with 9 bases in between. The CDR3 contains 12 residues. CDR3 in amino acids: CASSLRTYEQYF. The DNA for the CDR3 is TGTGCCAGCAGCCTACGAACTTACGAGCAGTACTTC.

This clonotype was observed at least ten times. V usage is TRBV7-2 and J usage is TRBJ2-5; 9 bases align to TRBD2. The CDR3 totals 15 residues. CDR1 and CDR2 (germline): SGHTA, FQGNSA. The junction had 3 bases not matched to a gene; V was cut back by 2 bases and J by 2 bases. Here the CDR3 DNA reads TGTGCCAGCAGCTTATTGGCGGGGGGGCAAGAGACCCAGTACTTC. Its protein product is CASSLLAGGQETQYF.